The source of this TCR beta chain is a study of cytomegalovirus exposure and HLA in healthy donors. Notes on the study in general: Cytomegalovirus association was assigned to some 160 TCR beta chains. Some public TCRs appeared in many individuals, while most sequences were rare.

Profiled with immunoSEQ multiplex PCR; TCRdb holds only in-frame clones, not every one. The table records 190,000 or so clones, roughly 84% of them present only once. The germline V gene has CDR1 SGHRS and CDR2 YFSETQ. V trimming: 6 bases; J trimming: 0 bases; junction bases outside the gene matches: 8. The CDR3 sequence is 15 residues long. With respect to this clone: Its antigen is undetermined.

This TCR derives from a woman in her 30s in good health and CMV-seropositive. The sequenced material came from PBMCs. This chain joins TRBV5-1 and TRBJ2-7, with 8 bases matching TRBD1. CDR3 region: CASKEGQANSYEQYF. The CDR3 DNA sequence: TGCGCCAGCAAAGAGGGACAGGCGAACTCCTACGAGCAGTACTTC.